This TCR beta chain was identified in a study of T cell clonotyping in hematopoietic cell transplantation. Study-level information: Pretransplant recipient samples were taken after cytoreduction. General study findings and limits: At the given depth, recipient repertoires were over 95% de novo clonotypes.

Time point given: recipient sample about 28 days before transplant, after cytoreduction. The V end lost 9 bases, the J end lost 4 bases, and 25 bases lay between the germline ends. The CDR3 runs to 16 residues. CDR1 is SGHDT and CDR2 is YYEEEE in the germline V gene. Some clones are missing from TCRdb's copy, which holds only in-frame ones; the method was immunoSEQ multiplex PCR. The sample has tens of thousands of clones, around 90% seen once; the top ten hold around 4%. Concerning this clone: The antigen is not known.

This TCR was sampled from a young man with biphenotypic leukemia. Some clones in this sample may be carry-over from other donors' samples. J is TRBJ1-2 and V is TRBV5-6; TRBD1 might be the D (6 bases). The sample was peripheral blood mononuclear cells, taken before stem cell transplant. This CDR3 is CATSMGNAGAGYGYTF. DNA for the CDR3: TGTGCCACCTCAATGGGGAACGCAGGGGCGGGCTATGGCTACACCTTC.